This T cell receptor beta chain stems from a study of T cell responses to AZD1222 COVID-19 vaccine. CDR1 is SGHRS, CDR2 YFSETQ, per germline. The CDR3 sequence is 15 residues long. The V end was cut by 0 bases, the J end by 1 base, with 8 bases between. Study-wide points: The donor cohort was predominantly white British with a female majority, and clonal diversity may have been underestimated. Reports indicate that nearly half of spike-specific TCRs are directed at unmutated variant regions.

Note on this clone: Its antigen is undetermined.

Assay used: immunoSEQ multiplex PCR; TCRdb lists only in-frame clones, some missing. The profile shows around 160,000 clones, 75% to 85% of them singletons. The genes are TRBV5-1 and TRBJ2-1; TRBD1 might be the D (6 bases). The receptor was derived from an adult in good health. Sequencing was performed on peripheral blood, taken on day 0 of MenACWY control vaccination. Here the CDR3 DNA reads TGCGCCAGCAGCTTGGGGACAGTTTCCTACAATGAGCAGTTCTTC. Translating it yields CASSLGTVSYNEQFF.